Included here is one T cell receptor (beta chain) sequence, with context. Its antigen is not yet known. This specimen belongs to a study of cytomegalovirus exposure and HLA in healthy donors (dated 2017 in TCRdb). In terms of the full investigation: According to an earlier analysis of a few hundred of the donors, about 190 million T cells yielded some 120 million unique TCR beta sequences and roughly 280 Gb of sequence data. An early release covering more than 500 HLA-typed donors comprised about 300 gigabases of sequencing data and around 80 million unique TCR sequences. Of the roughly 400 genotyped donors, roughly 85% fell in the genetic ancestry cluster associated with self-reported Caucasian donors. The study aimed to test whether signatures of past pathogen exposure could be identified by cataloging public T cell receptors. The study used immunosequencing to profile the T cell repertoires of approximately 650 subjects and linked those repertoires to cytomegalovirus serostatus. In addition to the first cohort of 650 to 800 subjects, a separate validation cohort of some 120 different subjects was used. The study combined high-throughput TCR immunosequencing, statistical association of individual TCRs with disease status, and machine learning to predict cytomegalovirus infection status. To study patterns of TCR occurrence, a later analysis re-analyzed previously published TCR beta repertoires from around 670 donors and added high-resolution HLA genotyping. The later analysis used no new phenotypic data to find candidate immune exposures, relying instead on TCR beta sequences and their occurrence across donors. To decide whether each TCR beta V gene segment behaved as functional or pseudogenic, an earlier analysis of 587 of the donors relied on high-throughput TCR beta sequencing. Donor age, sex, ethnicity and CMV serostatus were compiled together with the repertoire data. In a later genetic analysis, genome-wide SNP genotypes for 398 of the 666 donors were used, and that subset was treated as a discovery cohort. Every discovery cohort repertoire had been produced on one sequencing platform. Class I and class II HLA loci were covered by the typing at four-digit resolution. The number of typed donors differed by locus: about 629-630 for A, B, C, DRB1 and DQB1; 522 for DQA1; approximately 610 for DPA1; and roughly 450 for DPB1. Roughly five DR-DQ haplotypes were handled as single units for association and clustering, since linkage in the cohort was strong. Across some 400 genotyped donors of the cohort, an average of about 250,000 unique TCR beta nucleotide sequences per donor were sequenced, and roughly 20% of those sequences were non-productive.

The cohort comprised fewer than 700 healthy bone marrow donors. Cohort members were all nominally healthy when sampled, although unrecorded immune exposures were likely present. The donor was CMV seronegative and belonged to the group of 352 seronegative cohort members. Each donor provided a peripheral blood sample, and peripheral blood mononuclear cells were used for TCR beta sequencing. The Qiagen DNeasy Blood Extraction Kit was used to extract genomic DNA from the blood cell samples. The CDR3 numbers 15 residues from cysteine through phenylalanine. Of all the DNA, just the CDR3 is kept, 45 bases in frame from base 1. V is pruned by 1 base and J by 0 bases, leaving 0 bases of the junction without a gene match. The germline V gene encodes CDR1 LGHNA and CDR2 YNFKEQ. Beyond this particular receptor, the publication reports: At a false discovery rate of 0.05, a later analysis linked some 17,000 TCR beta sequences to specific HLA alleles. In this cohort, only TCR beta chains were sequenced, and detectable features were limited by the absence of alpha or paired-chain data. A few of the identified cytomegalovirus-associated TCR beta chains were confirmed in vitro to be specific for cytomegalovirus antigens. According to a later analysis, TCR association rates differed among HLA loci, with DRB1 alleles showing the most associated TCRs and HLA-C alleles showing the fewest. In a later genetic analysis, a missense DCLRE1C variant was associated with V-gene and J-gene trimming of TCR beta chains, and the association was replicated in an independent cohort. Linkage disequilibrium might explain the correlated functional status among segregating V segments, but an unknown experimental factor could not be ruled out. A later genetic analysis reported fewer N-insertions in productive TCRs among donors in an Asian-associated ancestry cluster than the roughly 720-donor mean. Assigning TCR associations to individual alleles was difficult when HLA alleles, especially DR and DQ, strongly co-occurred. The 87-base-pair reads could not distinguish some IMGT-functional V segments, including TRBV6-2 and TRBV6-3, so those segments were excluded. In both the original and validation cohorts, the classifier was reported to diagnose cytomegalovirus status with high specificity and sensitivity. In a later analysis, several top co-occurrence clusters were reported to appear linked to parvovirus B19, influenza, CMV and Epstein-Barr virus. In a later analysis, most CMV-associated TCR beta chains were found to appear HLA-restricted, with HLA associations seemingly driven largely by CMV exposure. The study gave a list of some 150 TCR beta chains associated with cytomegalovirus. Because counts were too low, some 17 rarely observed V segments, including chromosome 9 orphons, were excluded from the earlier analysis of about 500 of the donors. Compared with equally common non-associated chains, HLA-associated TCR beta chains in a later analysis were more clonally expanded and had lower generation probabilities. It was suggested by the authors that the approach could potentially be generalized to other disease states and immunological phenotypes. An earlier analysis of approximately 540 of the donors showed that most TCR beta V segments appeared in productive rearrangements either about 87% or about 30% of the time, which broadly matched IMGT annotations. A further reported finding was that TCR beta sequences accurately predicted the HLA-A and HLA-B alleles for most subjects in the first cohort. Most TCR sequences were seen in very few donors, while some public TCRs were found in many individuals. Immune exposure information for the cohort was limited to CMV serostatus. Because some donors lacked HLA typing at each locus, the association tests relied only on the typed subset. A cluster of highly shared sequence variants was judged likely to be a technical artifact of the sequencing pipeline. Sequencing depth was assumed to be roughly uniform across donors in the presence/absence analyses, though that assumption may not hold.

Library prep was done by the immunoSEQ multiplex PCR assay. The multiplex PCR relied on a mix of 60 forward primers for TCR Vbeta segments and 13 reverse primers for TCR Jbeta segments. Amplification of the CDR3 region of rearranged TCR beta genes was performed with a multiplex PCR assay on genomic DNA. On the Illumina HiSeq System, the amplified TCR beta libraries were sequenced as 87-base-pair reads. In the paper's pipeline: A later analysis counted some 74 million unique TCR beta chains across the roughly 700 repertoires, and roughly 10 million of these chains were shared by at least two donors. Raw reads were error-corrected and collapsed into unique sequences with a nearest-neighbor algorithm that merged closely related sequences to remove PCR and sequencing errors. To assign V, D and J gene segments, CDR3 sequences were aligned to IMGT reference sequences. For a sequence to be retained, a match of at least six nucleotides was required to both a V gene segment and a J gene segment. A rearrangement counted as productive if the CDR3 had no stop codons and remained in frame with V and J, and every other rearrangement counted as non-productive. Following IMGT convention, CDR3 was defined as the stretch from the second conserved V-encoded cysteine up to the conserved J-encoded phenylalanine. The earlier analysis of about 590 of the donors excluded sequences that lacked an unambiguous match to a single V gene segment. In an earlier analysis of 450 to 750 of the donors, a V segment was called functional when productive rearrangements were above 56.7%, and segregating when the standard deviation between donors exceeded 5%. To diagnose cytomegalovirus status from the catalog of TCR beta chain sequences, a statistical classification framework was built. A later analysis assigned V and J genes by comparing TCR nucleotide sequences with IMGT/GENE-DB human TR gene sequences. A later analysis assigned CDR3 sequences and most-parsimonious VDJ recombination scenarios with the TCRdist pipeline. In a later analysis, each TCR beta chain was defined by its CDR3 amino acid sequence together with its V-gene family, and reads lacking a unique V-gene family were excluded. A later analysis removed over 500 highly shared, low-generation-probability nucleotide sequences to deal with suspected cross-contamination and a sequencing artifact. A later analysis calculated a clonal expansion index for each public chain from normalized within-repertoire ranks of inferred template counts. A later analysis computed generation probabilities with a VDJ recombination model fitted to out-of-frame rearrangements, and checked the results against IGoR. A later analysis scored TCR-TCR, TCR-HLA and TCR-CMV co-occurrence with hypergeometric tests, applying a repertoire-size bias correction to TCR pairs. To estimate false discovery rates, a later analysis permuted the HLA or CMV assignments 20 times. In a later analysis, co-occurring TCRs were grouped using DBSCAN, and TCRdist sequence similarity was added for clustering within HLA-allele-positive subsets. For co-occurrence clustering, repertoires with fewer than 30,000 or more than 120,000 public chains were excluded, along with roughly 5 repertoires with anomalous nucleotide sharing. What TCRdb holds here is the immuneACCESS table cut down to in-frame rearrangements. Part of the clones is not present; checked against another copy, under half of the missing clones reflect an unresolved V gene, and the others are unexplained. V and J calls plus clone size are reproduced from that table; the DNA served to infer D and trimming. The sample's table lists a count of over 100,000 clones. The ten biggest clones cover about 3.8% of the sample.

The TCR sequence derives from a young man in good health and CMV-seronegative. Source material: PBMCs. The rearrangement joined TRBV4-2 to TRBJ2-5, and TRBD1 matches 9 of the central bases. CDR3 reads: CASSQGDRDQETQYF. In nucleotides, the sequence is TGTGCCAGCAGCCAAGGGGACAGGGACCAAGAGACCCAGTACTTC.